These 11 T cell receptor beta chains originate from one sample sequenced in a study of CD8 T cells in ankylosing spondylitis. TCRdb independently ran MiXCR on the 5' RACE reads; one entry per CDR3 protein. This table holds 200,000 or so distinct CDR3 sequences, 15% to 20% found once. The sequencing input was blood, either unsorted or a sorted T cell fraction (not recorded which). The receptors here all came from a male donor aged 10 to 30 with ankylosing spondylitis or in good health (not recorded which).

This clonotype was seen many times. V usage is TRBV5-1 and J usage is TRBJ2-5; D not resolved. V shed 8 bases and J shed 5 bases, with 13 bases lying between them. Per the germline V gene, CDR1 is SGHRS and CDR2 is YFSETQ. The CDR3 consists of 12 residues. The CDR3 DNA reads TGCGCCAGTAAAGGTCCTAAGGAGACCCAGTACTTC. This sequence encodes CASKGPKETQYF. Supplemented by reference TRBV5-1 and TRBJ2-5, the full variable domain reads KAGVTQTPRYLIKTRGQQVTLSCSPISGHRSVSWYQQTPGQGLQFLFEYFSETQRNKGNFPGRFSGRQFSNSRSEMNVSTLELGDSALYLCASKGPKETQYFGPGTRLLVL.

This clonotype was counted ten times or more. The chain employs TRBV11-2 and TRBJ2-3, with TRBD2 identical over 8 bases. The trim removed 3 bases at V and 3 bases at J, leaving 8 bases unmatched. CDR1 SGHAT and CDR2 FQNNGV come from the germline V gene. This CDR3 region has 16 residues. The CDR3 protein is CASSFSLGLETDTQYF. DNA of the CDR3: TGTGCCAGCAGCTTTTCCCTGGGACTAGAGACAGATACGCAGTATTTT.

This clonotype was seen ten or more times. The rearrangement links TRBV24-1 to TRBJ2-5, with 10 bases identical to TRBD2. V gave up 1 base and J gave up 3 bases; unmatched junction bases: 13. The CDR3 consists of 19 residues. Germline CDR1 and CDR2: KGHDR and SFDVKD. The CDR3 is CATSDFWNGASGSEETQYF. CDR3 sequence (DNA): TGTGCCACCAGTGATTTTTGGAATGGGGCTAGCGGGAGCGAAGAGACCCAGTACTTC.

In this sample, this clonotype turned up a few times. Written as DNA, the CDR3 is TGTGCCAGCTCACCACCGGTCACAGGGAATTATTCACCCCTCCACTTT. Translation: CASSPPVTGNYSPLHF. The chain recombines TRBV18 with TRBJ1-6; D possibly corresponds to TRBD1 (6 bases). Trimming cost V 0 bases and J 8 bases, with 14 bases left between them. Per germline, CDR1 KGHSH and CDR2 LQKENI. The CDR3 loop spans 16 amino acids.

This clonotype was counted at least ten times. V usage is TRBV12-3 or TRBV12-4 and J usage is TRBJ2-3; D perhaps matches TRBD1 (5 bases). The CDR3 sequence is 15 residues long. V lost 6 bases and J lost 0, with 13 bases in between. CDR3 loop: CASRGRVPSTDTQYF. Here the CDR3 DNA reads TGTGCCAGCAGAGGCAGGGTCCCTAGCACAGATACGCAGTATTTT.

Ten or more counts support this clonotype. The CDR3 DNA sequence: TGTGCCAGCAGCCCGGGGTTAGTTCAGCCCCAGCATTTT. Translation gives CASSPGLVQPQHF. V gene TRBV5-5 combines with J gene TRBJ1-5; unclear D gene. The CDR3 runs to 13 residues. Germline assignment: CDR1 SGHKS and CDR2 YYEKEE (reference sequence). The V end lost 4 bases, the J end lost 6 bases, and 11 bases lay between the germline ends.

This clonotype showed up just once. The chain recombines TRBV19 with TRBJ2-5, with a possible D match to TRBD1 (5 bases). Germline values: CDR1 LNHDA, CDR2 SQIVND (reference sequence). The CDR3 spans 14 residues. The V and J ends lost 1 base and 5 bases respectively, with 11 bases between them. CDR3 coding DNA: TGTGCCAGTAGTATAGGGACACTTGTGGAGACCCAGTACTTC. It yields the protein CASSIGTLVETQYF.

The sample holds many counts of this clonotype. J is TRBJ1-5 and V is TRBV12-3 or TRBV12-4, with 9 bases lining up with TRBD1. J gave up 4 bases and V 0 bases, and 7 bases lay outside the gene matches. The CDR3 length is 17 residues. In DNA form, the CDR3 reads TGTGCCAGCAGTTTAGCGGGCGGGACAGGGTTTAATCAGCCCCAGCATTTT. Protein: CASSLAGGTGFNQPQHF.

Here the CDR3 DNA reads TGTGCCAGTAGTATAGGGACAGGTCCACTTGAAGCTTTCTTT. Translation gives CASSIGTGPLEAFF. The chain carries TRBV19 and TRBJ1-1; 7 bases are a match to TRBD1. In germline, CDR1 is LNHDA, CDR2 SQIVND (reference sequence). This CDR3 spans 14 amino acids. Unmatched junction bases numbered 6, after V lost 1 base and J lost 7 bases.

This clonotype came up a few times. The germline gene is not matched at one end of the junction; a read error may be the cause. The CDR3, as DNA: TGTGCCAGCAGTCACTCGGGACAGGGTTTAAAGACCCAGTACTTC. It codes for CASSHSGQGLKTQYF. The rearrangement uses TRBV6-6 and TRBJ2-5, with 9 bases that match TRBD1. This CDR3 contains 15 residues. CDR1 is MNHNY and CDR2 is SVGAGI in the germline V gene (reference sequence).

This clonotype was recorded many times. This chain joins TRBV28 and TRBJ2-7, with 11 bases that match TRBD2. Germline CDR1 is MDHEN and CDR2 is SYDVKM. Germline trimming cut 6 bases from V and 7 bases from J; bases unmatched to any gene: 11. CDR3 length: 15 amino acids. CDR3 in DNA: TGTGCCAGCAGCTACTTAGCGGGAGGGCCGGGGGAGCAGTACTTC. It is translated as CASSYLAGGPGEQYF.